The next 32 T cell receptor beta chains were all read from a single sample in a study of early T cells in non-severe SARS-CoV-2 infection. MiXCR, applied by TCRdb to the 5' RACE reads, yields one record per CDR3 protein. Here the sample spans about 100,000 distinct CDR3 sequences, 13% being singletons. The specimen sequenced was whole blood. These receptors originate from an adult who was a healthcare worker with PCR-confirmed SARS-CoV-2 infection or an uninfected control (not recorded which).

The rearrangement uses TRBV27 and TRBJ2-1, with no clear D. Trimming took off 3 bases at V and 0 bases at J, with 6 bases between the two ends. The CDR3 runs 14 residues. Per the germline V gene, CDR1 is MNHEY and CDR2 is SMNVEV (reference sequence). This CDR3 is CASSLFGSYNEQFF. CDR3 DNA sequence: TGTGCCAGCAGTTTGTTCGGCTCCTACAATGAGCAGTTCTTC.

The sample holds a few counts of this clonotype. This chain connects TRBV21-1 to TRBJ2-7; TRBD1 is taken as the D call from the table, unchecked against the DNA. TRBV21-1 is a pseudogene locus. The CDR3 has 15 residues. In DNA, the CDR3 is TGTGCCAGCAGCAACCGGGACAGGCCGTTGCACGAGCAGTACTTC. This translates into CASSNRDRPLHEQYF.

This chain joins TRBV4-3 and TRBJ1-1; maybe TRBD1 (5 bases). The CDR3 is 14 residues long. Trimming cost V 3 bases and J 0 bases, with 8 bases left between them. The germline V gene encodes CDR1 LGHNA and CDR2 YSLEER. The CDR3 region has the DNA TGCGCCAGCAGCCAGTGGGGGATGAACACTGAAGCTTTCTTT. Residues: CASSQWGMNTEAFF.

This clonotype was detected only a few times. This chain joins TRBV7-9 and TRBJ1-4, with D possibly matching TRBD1 (5 bases). The germline V gene has CDR1 SEHNR and CDR2 FQNEAQ (reference sequence). The V end lost 7 bases, the J end lost 0 bases, and 15 bases lay between the germline ends. The CDR3 has 16 residues. Here the CDR3 reads CASTRVGGATNEKLFF. CDR3 nucleotide sequence: TGTGCCAGCACCAGGGTCGGGGGTGCAACTAATGAAAAACTGTTTTTT.

This clonotype was observed a few times. This chain connects TRBV20-1 to TRBJ2-7; maybe TRBD2 (6 bases). This CDR3 is 13 amino acids long. V dropped 5 bases and J dropped 4 bases, with 15 bases sitting between them. The germline gives CDR1 DFQATT, CDR2 SNEGSKA (reference sequence). The chain's CDR3 is CSAPWRDQYEQYF. The CDR3 nucleotides are TGCAGTGCTCCCTGGCGGGACCAATACGAGCAGTACTTC.

The DNA for the CDR3 is TGTGCCAGCAGTGGGGCCCCAGGGACAGATACGCAGTATTTT. Its translation: CASSGAPGTDTQYF. The rearrangement links TRBV28 to TRBJ2-3; possibly TRBD1 for D (5 bases). CDR1 MDHEN and CDR2 SYDVKM come from the germline V gene. CDR3 size: 14 residues. The ends were cut back, 5 bases at V and 3 bases at J, with 12 bases in the middle. Full variable domain (rest looked up from reference TRBV28 and TRBJ2-3): DVKVTQSSRYLVKRTGEKVFLECVQDMDHENMFWYRQDPGLGLRLIYFSYDVKMKEKGDIPEGYSVSREKKERFSLILESASTNQTSMYLCASSGAPGTDTQYFGPGTRLTVL.

Concerning this clonotype itself: With a much larger clone just one base away, this may be a read error. This chain uses TRBV27 with TRBJ1-6; maybe TRBD1 (5 bases). V lost 2 bases and J lost 7, with 12 bases in between. Germline V gives CDR1 MNHEY, CDR2 SMNVEV (reference sequence). This CDR3 contains 15 residues. The CDR3 region is CASSLNQGLNSPLHF. The CDR3 DNA follows: TGTGCCAGCAGTTTAAACCAGGGACTGAATTCACCCCTCCACTTT.

This clonotype was observed many times. The genes are TRBV7-2 and TRBJ2-3; 11 positions agree with TRBD2. The CDR3 is 17 residues long. Germline CDR1 reads SGHTA; CDR2 reads FQGNSA. V lost 4 bases, J lost 2 bases, and 8 bases stayed unmatched. The CDR3 spells CASSWGLAELPTDTQYF. CDR3 nucleotides: TGTGCCAGCAGCTGGGGACTAGCGGAGCTGCCCACAGATACGCAGTATTTT.

This clonotype has just a few counts. The V and J genes are TRBV12-3 or TRBV12-4 and TRBJ2-2; TRBD1 aligns across 7 bases. Trimming cost V 6 bases and J 3 bases; bases outside gene matches: 7. This CDR3 comprises 15 residues. The CDR3 protein is CASSYYDRDTGELFF. The CDR3 DNA is TGTGCCAGCAGCTACTACGACAGGGACACCGGGGAGCTGTTTTTT.

The J gene is TRBJ2-3, the V gene TRBV11-2; the D gene is possibly TRBD2 (6 bases). V was shortened by 5 bases and J by 5 bases, with 20 bases between the two germline ends. Germline V gene sequence: CDR1 SGHAT, CDR2 FQNNGV. This CDR3 is built from 16 residues. The CDR3 DNA reads as TGTGCCAGCAGCCGGTGGGACTCCCCGACAATAGATACGCAGTATTTT. It specifies CASSRWDSPTIDTQYF. Full variable domain (remainder filled in from reference TRBV11-2 and TRBJ2-3): EAGVAQSPRYKIIEKRQSVAFWCNPISGHATLYWYQQILGQGPKLLIQFQNNGVVDDSQLPKDRFSAERLKGVDSTLKIQPAKLEDSAVYLCASSRWDSPTIDTQYFGPGTRLTVL.

This clonotype has just one count. The V gene is TRBV7-6, the J gene TRBJ2-5, with a tentative D call TRBD1 (5 bases). The CDR3 has 18 amino acids. V lost 5 bases and J 0 bases, leaving 22 bases between the germline ends. Germline V lookup: CDR1 SGHVS, CDR2 FNYEAQ. The CDR3 spells CASSLGVSRQSYQETQYF. For the CDR3, the DNA is TGTGCCAGCAGCCTAGGGGTTTCTAGGCAGTCCTACCAAGAGACCCAGTACTTC.

This clonotype was counted only a few times. The gene calls are TRBV5-6 and TRBJ1-4; D ambiguous. V shed 0 bases and J shed 0 bases, with 9 bases lying between them. Germline CDR1 is SGHDT and CDR2 is YYEEEE. The CDR3 covers 16 residues. The CDR3 is CASSLGPRATNEKLFF. CDR3 DNA sequence: TGTGCCAGCAGCTTGGGACCGAGAGCAACTAATGAAAAACTGTTTTTT.

This clonotype was recorded at least ten times. The gene calls are TRBV3-1 and TRBJ1-1; D possibly corresponds to TRBD1 (6 bases). CDR1 is LGHDT, CDR2 YNNKEL, per germline (reference sequence). The CDR3 is made up of 17 amino acids. V lost 1 base to trimming and J lost 4 bases, with 19 bases between them. The CDR3, as DNA: TGTGCCAGCAGCCAAGTTCCGACAGGCGCCAAGGGCACTGAAGCTTTCTTT. This codes for CASSQVPTGAKGTEAFF.

This clonotype occurred many times. The gene calls are TRBV5-1 and TRBJ2-1, with D tentatively TRBD2 (7 bases). CDR1 and CDR2 from the germline V gene are SGHRS and YFSETQ. The V gene lost 6 bases and the J gene lost 8 bases, with 27 bases spanning the gap. The CDR3 loop spans 17 amino acids. CDR3 in DNA: TGCGCCAGCACACAAAACCCGGGCGGGGGCTTCACGGATGAGCAGTTCTTC. This gives the protein CASTQNPGGGFTDEQFF.

In its sample, this clonotype was seen many times. This chain uses TRBV7-2 with TRBJ2-7; D is undetermined. Trimming removed 4 bases at V and 1 base at J, with 17 bases between. The germline V gene encodes CDR1 SGHTA and CDR2 FQGNSA. The CDR3 consists of 16 residues. The CDR3 loop is CASSSPGSPKSYEQYF. In nucleotides, the CDR3 is TGTGCCAGCAGCTCCCCTGGCTCCCCCAAATCCTACGAGCAGTACTTC.

This clonotype showed up just a few times. This rearrangement joins TRBV20-1 to TRBJ1-5; 7 bases agree with TRBD1. The CDR3 contains 14 residues. Per the germline V gene, CDR1 is DFQATT and CDR2 is SNEGSKA (reference sequence). After removal of 4 bases from V and 11 bases from J, the junction contained 14 bases not matched to a gene. In DNA, the CDR3 is TGCAGTGCTACGAGCGGACAGGCTGGTCGGGCCCAGCATTTT. This gives the protein CSATSGQAGRAQHF.

This clonotype was recorded many times. This sequence joins TRBV28 and TRBJ2-7, with TRBD1 as a possible D gene (5 bases). The CDR3 runs 14 residues. V shed 5 bases and J shed 1 base, with 12 bases lying between them. Looked up from germline, CDR1 is MDHEN and CDR2 is SYDVKM. The CDR3 DNA is TGTGCCAGCAGTCGCCTTACAGGATCCTACGAGCAGTACTTC. It encodes CASSRLTGSYEQYF.

This clonotype came up a few times. V gene TRBV19 combines with J gene TRBJ2-5; 11 bases fit TRBD1. J lost 5 bases, V lost 4 bases, and 6 bases had no gene match. From germline, CDR1 is LNHDA and CDR2 SQIVND (reference sequence). CDR3 size: 15 residues. CDR3 residues: CASSTRTGGRETQYF. In DNA form, the CDR3 reads TGTGCCAGTAGTACACGGACAGGGGGCCGGGAGACCCAGTACTTC. Complete variable domain (other parts from reference TRBV19 and TRBJ2-5): DGGITQSPKYLFRKEGQNVTLSCEQNLNHDAMYWYRQDPGQGLRLIYYSQIVNDFQKGDIAEGYSVSREKKESFPLTVTSAQKNPTAFYLCASSTRTGGRETQYFGPGTRLLVL.

This clonotype was detected many times. J is TRBJ1-2 and V is TRBV3-1, with a weak D call TRBD1 (5 bases). The germline CDR1 and CDR2 sequences are LGHDT and YNNKEL (reference sequence). The CDR3 spans 17 residues. The germline V and J ends were trimmed by 1 base and 0 bases, with 15 bases remaining between them. Written as DNA, the CDR3 is TGTGCCAGCAGCCAAGGAGGGCGGGGGAGGACTAACTATGGCTACACCTTC. Protein sequence: CASSQGGRGRTNYGYTF.

This chain links TRBV29-1 with TRBJ2-1; TRBD2 aligns across 9 bases. The CDR3 covers 14 residues. Trimming removed 7 bases from V and 8 bases from J; junction bases left unmatched: 12. The germline V gene encodes CDR1 SQVTM and CDR2 ANQGSEA. For the CDR3, the DNA is TGCAGCGGAAAAGCGGGAGGCCGAGGGTATGAGCAGTTCTTC. Its protein product is CSGKAGGRGYEQFF.

This clonotype was seen only a few times. Here the CDR3 DNA reads TGCAGTGCTAGAGATCTTCGGGGGGATCCCTACGAGCAGTACTTC. Its protein is CSARDLRGDPYEQYF. The rearrangement uses TRBV20-1 and TRBJ2-7, with 7 bases fitting TRBD2. The CDR3 loop spans 15 amino acids. V was clipped by 0 bases and J by 2 bases; unmatched bases: 7. Per germline, CDR1 DFQATT and CDR2 SNEGSKA (reference sequence).

The V and J genes are TRBV11-2 and TRBJ2-2; D is perhaps TRBD2 (6 bases). This CDR3 region has 16 residues. Between the trimmed V and J ends, which lost 2 bases and 2 bases, there was a span of 12 bases. Germline V CDR1 and CDR2: SGHAT, FQNNGV. The CDR3 here is CASSLYIAANTGELFF. CDR3 DNA sequence: TGTGCCAGCAGCTTATATATAGCGGCTAACACCGGGGAGCTGTTTTTT.

V and J are TRBV29-1 and TRBJ2-5; D uncertain. This CDR3 has 11 residues. V was shortened by 6 bases and J by 4 bases, with 9 bases between the two germline ends. CDR1 is SQVTM, CDR2 ANQGSEA, per germline. The CDR3 loop is CSVARSETQYF. CDR3 DNA: TGCAGCGTCGCCCGGTCAGAGACCCAGTACTTC.

The chain is built from TRBV5-1 and TRBJ2-3; no clear D. The CDR3 has 15 residues. CDR1 is SGHRS and CDR2 is YFSETQ in the germline V gene. V lost 3 bases and J 0 bases, leaving 11 bases between the germline ends. CDR3 amino acids: CASSSIGISTDTQYF. In DNA, the CDR3 is TGCGCCAGCAGCTCCATAGGAATCAGCACAGATACGCAGTATTTT.

This clonotype was counted ten times or more. This rearrangement joins TRBV20-1 to TRBJ2-5; tentatively, D is TRBD2 (7 bases). Trimming took off 3 bases at V and 10 bases at J, with 21 bases between the two ends. The CDR3 totals 14 residues. Looked up from germline, CDR1 is DFQATT and CDR2 is SNEGSKA (reference sequence). CDR3 coding DNA: TGCAGTGCTAGTGGGGGGGGCGCAGGTCGAGGCCAGTACTTC. Translation gives CSASGGGAGRGQYF.

This clonotype was detected ten times or more. In DNA form, the CDR3 reads TGCAGTGCTTATACCCCACCCCCCCATATTCGGGGGGGGAGCACTGAAGCTTTCTTT. Its translation: CSAYTPPPHIRGGSTEAFF. The chain couples TRBV20-1 to TRBJ1-1; possibly TRBD1 for D (5 bases). The CDR3 runs 19 residues. CDR1 and CDR2 from the germline V gene are DFQATT and SNEGSKA (reference sequence). V was cut by 5 bases and J by 4 bases, with 32 bases left in between.

This clonotype appeared many times. The chain is built from TRBV4-1 and TRBJ2-7; D not certain. There are 15 residues in the CDR3. V lost 1 base, J lost 2 bases, and 12 bases lay in between. Germline V lookup: CDR1 MGHRA, CDR2 YSYEKL. DNA for the CDR3: TGCGCCAGCAGCCAAGGCCACGGGTCCACCTACGAGCAGTACTTC. Protein: CASSQGHGSTYEQYF.

This clonotype was counted many times. This chain connects TRBV12-3 or TRBV12-4 to TRBJ1-2, with D maybe TRBD1 (6 bases). The CDR3 length is 15 residues. V shed 1 base and J shed 6 bases, with 15 bases lying between them. CDR3 nucleotides: TGTGCCAGCAGTTTAGGGCCGGGGGCGCGGGATGGCTACACCTTC. Residues: CASSLGPGARDGYTF.

The chain uses TRBV28 and TRBJ1-4; 10 positions match TRBD1. J gave up 6 bases and V 2 bases, and 3 bases lay outside the gene matches. This CDR3 is built from 15 residues. CDR1 is MDHEN, CDR2 SYDVKM, per germline. The CDR3 is CASSLVGTGDEKLFF. CDR3 coding DNA: TGTGCCAGCAGTTTAGTGGGGACAGGGGATGAAAAACTGTTTTTT.

This clonotype showed up many times. The chain has TRBV7-9 and TRBJ2-3; 13 nucleotides align to TRBD2. V lost 5 bases and J lost 2; bases outside the gene matches: 4. CDR1 SEHNR and CDR2 FQNEAQ come from the germline V gene (reference sequence). The CDR3 extends over 16 amino acids. The CDR3 loop is CASSTGLAGVTDTQYF. The CDR3 coding sequence is TGTGCCAGCAGCACCGGACTAGCGGGGGTCACAGATACGCAGTATTTT.

This clonotype was counted only a few times. The chain couples TRBV24-1 to TRBJ1-2, with 7 bases fitting TRBD1. V was pared by 1 base and J by 8 bases, with 15 bases of the junction left unmatched. The CDR3 contains 17 residues. Germline CDR1 reads KGHDR; CDR2 reads SFDVKD. CDR3 nucleotides: TGTGCCACCAGTGATTTCAATTCGCCAGGGGGAATGGAAGGCTACACCTTC. Translated: CATSDFNSPGGMEGYTF.

In this sample, this clonotype turned up many times. This sequence joins TRBV12-2 and TRBJ2-7. TRBV12-2 is annotated as a pseudogene. This CDR3 has 15 residues. In DNA, the CDR3 is TGTGCAAGTCGCTTAAGCCTTTGGTCCTCCTACGAGCAGTACTTC. Translation: CASRLSLWSSYEQYF.